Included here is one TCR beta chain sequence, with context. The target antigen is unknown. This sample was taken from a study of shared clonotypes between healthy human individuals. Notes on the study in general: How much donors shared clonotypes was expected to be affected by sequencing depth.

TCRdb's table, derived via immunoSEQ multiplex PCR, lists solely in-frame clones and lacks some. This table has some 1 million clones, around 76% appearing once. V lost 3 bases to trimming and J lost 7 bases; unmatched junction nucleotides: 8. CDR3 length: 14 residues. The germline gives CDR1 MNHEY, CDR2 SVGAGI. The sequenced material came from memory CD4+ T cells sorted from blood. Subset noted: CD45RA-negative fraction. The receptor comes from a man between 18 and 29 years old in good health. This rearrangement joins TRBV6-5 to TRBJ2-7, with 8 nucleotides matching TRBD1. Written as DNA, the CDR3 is TGTGCCAGCAGTTATGAGACAGGGGTGAGGGAGCAGTACTTC. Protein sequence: CASSYETGVREQYF.